Each of the 11 T cell receptor beta chains below was sequenced from the same sample in a study of post-analysis software for immune sequencing data. Study-wide findings and caveats: Higher frequency in patients than in controls was seen for a handful of TRBV segments, with TRBV5-6, TRBV5-1 and TRBV20-1 among them.

The authors incorporated unique molecular identifiers into the TCR beta cDNA libraries. TCRdb re-derived calls from the PCR reads in MiXCR, one entry per CDR3 protein. The table records approximately 440,000 distinct CDR3 sequences, roughly 45% of them present only once. Which antigens these TCRs recognize remains unknown. Specimen: blood. Every receptor here comes from a girl aged 10 to 17 with multiple sclerosis.

The chain joins TRBV4-1 to TRBJ1-2, with D possibly TRBD1 on 6 matching bases. Germline CDR1 and CDR2: MGHRA and YSYEKL. Trimming removed 11 bases at V and 4 bases at J, with 20 bases between. The CDR3 spans 14 residues. CDR3 sequence (DNA): TGCGCCGCCAGCCAAGATCTCAGGGGCTATGGCTACACCTTC. Amino acids: CAASQDLRGYGYTF.

This clonotype occurred a few times. This sequence joins TRBV20-1 and TRBJ2-5; TRBD2 matches 11 bases. Looked up from germline, CDR1 is DFQATT and CDR2 is SNEGSKA (reference sequence). After removal of 3 bases from V and 5 bases from J, the junction contained 5 bases not matched to a gene. CDR3 length equals 14 residues. The CDR3 DNA reads TGCAGTGCTAGGTTAGCGGGAGGGCTGGAGACCCAGTACTTC. This encodes CSARLAGGLETQYF.

This chain joins TRBV7-9 and TRBJ2-3; D remains unclear. The CDR3 has 12 residues. V was cut by 1 base and J by 6 bases, with 5 bases left in between. Looked up from germline, CDR1 is SEHNR and CDR2 is FQNEAQ (reference sequence). The CDR3 loop reads CASSLGMDTQYF. The CDR3, as DNA: TGTGCCAGCAGCTTAGGGATGGATACGCAGTATTTT.

This clonotype was counted only a few times. V usage is TRBV6-2 or TRBV6-3 and J usage is TRBJ2-7, with D maybe TRBD2 (5 bases). Deletions cut 7 bases from V and 5 bases from J, with 21 bases between. Looked up from germline, CDR1 is MNHEY and CDR2 is SVGEGT. CDR3 length: 15 amino acids. The CDR3: CASTSHGVSMDEQYF. The CDR3 DNA reads TGTGCCAGCACTTCACACGGGGTATCGATGGACGAGCAGTACTTC.

CDR3 coding DNA: TGTGCCAGCAGCGAGCGACGAGGGGGCAGGCGAGAGACCCAGTACTTC. Its translation is CASSERRGGRRETQYF. The V and J genes are TRBV27 and TRBJ2-5; TRBD1 aligns across 7 bases. This CDR3 is 16 amino acids long. Trimming at V came to 6 bases and at J to 4 bases, leaving 14 bases not matched to a gene. Germline V gene lookup returns CDR1 MNHEY and CDR2 SMNVEV (reference sequence).

This clonotype was seen only a few times. The J gene is TRBJ2-7, the V gene TRBV20-1; TRBD2 might be the D (6 bases). Germline V gene lookup returns CDR1 DFQATT and CDR2 SNEGSKA (reference sequence). The CDR3 has 16 residues. Between the trimmed V and J ends, which lost 1 base and 0 bases, there was a span of 16 bases. The CDR3 loop is CSARGTGTQSSYEQYF. The DNA for the CDR3 is TGCAGTGCTAGAGGAACCGGGACTCAAAGCTCCTACGAGCAGTACTTC.

The chain recombines TRBV4-2 with TRBJ2-1; TRBD2 might be the D (6 bases). This CDR3 contains 16 residues. Trimming took 0 bases from V and 0 from J, leaving 9 bases between them. Germline V lookup: CDR1 LGHNA, CDR2 YNFKEQ. The CDR3 is CASSQEDGSSYNEQFF. The CDR3 DNA is TGTGCCAGCAGCCAAGAGGACGGGAGCTCCTACAATGAGCAGTTCTTC.

The chain links TRBV20-1 to TRBJ1-2; 8 bases align to TRBD1. This CDR3 has 13 residues. Germline V gives CDR1 DFQATT, CDR2 SNEGSKA (reference sequence). V was clipped by 4 bases and J by 8 bases; unmatched bases: 9. CDR3 amino acids: CSATSGGALGYTF. The DNA for the CDR3 is TGCAGTGCTACATCAGGGGGCGCATTGGGCTACACCTTC.

CDR3 coding DNA: TGTGCCAGCAGTTACACCGGGACTAGCGGTGCGACCCAGTACTTC. Its protein is CASSYTGTSGATQYF. This chain joins TRBV12-3 or TRBV12-4 and TRBJ2-4, with 11 bases matching TRBD2. The DNA matches TRBJ2-5 better at its end, which makes the J call doubtful. The CDR3 extends over 15 amino acids.

In its sample, this clonotype was seen a few times. The rearrangement links TRBV5-1 to TRBJ1-2; maybe TRBD1 (6 bases). Germline-derived CDR1 and CDR2 are SGHRS and YFSETQ. CDR3 size: 16 residues. With 4 bases removed from V and 0 bases from J, the gap between germline ends came to 16 bases. The CDR3 region is CASSPRTAGTNYGYTF. The DNA for the CDR3 is TGCGCCAGCAGCCCACGGACAGCTGGTACTAACTATGGCTACACCTTC. The full variable domain, with the rest looked up from reference TRBV5-1 and TRBJ1-2, is KAGVTQTPRYLIKTRGQQVTLSCSPISGHRSVSWYQQTPGQGLQFLFEYFSETQRNKGNFPGRFSGRQFSNSRSEMNVSTLELGDSALYLCASSPRTAGTNYGYTFGSGTRLTVV.

The chain carries TRBV12-3 or TRBV12-4 and TRBJ1-2; no reliable D call. This CDR3 region has 16 residues. Trimming removed 1 base from V and 1 base from J, with 13 bases in between. The CDR3 bases are TGTGCCAGCAGTTTAGGGATTTTCTCTCATAACTATGGCTACACCTTC. Amino acids: CASSLGIFSHNYGYTF.